The clone carrying this T cell receptor delta chain was picked up a small number of times. Its antigen is undetermined. This sample was included in a study of Vδ1+ human thymocytes. Sorted Vdelta1+ thymocytes were about 97% to 99.6% pure. Germline loops: CDR1 TSWWSYY, CDR2 QGS. Trimming cost V 1 base and J 1 base; bases outside gene matches: 19. The CDR3 contains 22 residues. Study-wide results and limits: Thymic TRG and TRD repertoires appeared highly polyclonal. The authors advised highly purified populations and single-cell validation. Thymic delta-chain repertoires held roughly 18% Vdelta2 sequences and few Vdelta3, despite high sort purity. Many TRG clonotypes were shared between donors; TRD repertoires were essentially private.

Sequences come from RNA converted to cDNA by reverse transcription. Multiplex PCR used pooled V-gene forward primers and a constant-region reverse primer to amplify CDR3s. TCRdb re-called clones from the multiplex PCR reads using CATT. The repertoire holds about 75,000 delta-chain clones, with approximately 34% as singletons. This clonotype was obtained from a boy under two years old who had congenital heart surgery. The chain joins TRDV1 to TRDJ1; TRDD3 matches 12 bases. Source material: Vdelta1+ gamma-delta thymocytes from the thymus. Documented subset: FACS-sorted CD3+ TCRalphabeta- TCRVdelta1+ TCRVdelta2- thymocytes. The CDR3 loop reads CALGERETYLLGDTGRTDKLIF. CDR3 sequence (DNA): TGTGCTCTTGGGGAACGGGAGACCTATTTACTGGGGGATACTGGCCGCACCGATAAACTCATCTTT.